This T cell receptor (beta chain) was identified during a study of cytomegalovirus exposure and HLA in healthy donors. This PCR relied on a set of 60 Vbeta primers and 13 Jbeta primers. The repertoire was sequenced with immunoSEQ multiplex PCR; TCRdb's copy has only in-frame clones and lacks some. The sample carries 150,000 to 200,000 clones, around 77% recorded once. The study, taken as a whole, reports: The study designated 150 or so TCR beta chains cytomegalovirus-associated.

Note on this clone: Its antigen remains unidentified.

The CDR3 extends over 15 amino acids. V was shortened by 0 bases and J by 4 bases, with 11 bases between the two germline ends. The germline V gene has CDR1 SGHRS and CDR2 YFSETQ. The gene calls are TRBV5-1 and TRBJ2-1; D perhaps matches TRBD2 (5 bases). Source material: PBMCs. The source of this sequence is a man in his 60s in good health and CMV-seronegative. CDR3: CASSLVGDGYNEQFF. The CDR3 DNA sequence: TGCGCCAGCAGCTTGGTGGGAGACGGATACAATGAGCAGTTCTTC.